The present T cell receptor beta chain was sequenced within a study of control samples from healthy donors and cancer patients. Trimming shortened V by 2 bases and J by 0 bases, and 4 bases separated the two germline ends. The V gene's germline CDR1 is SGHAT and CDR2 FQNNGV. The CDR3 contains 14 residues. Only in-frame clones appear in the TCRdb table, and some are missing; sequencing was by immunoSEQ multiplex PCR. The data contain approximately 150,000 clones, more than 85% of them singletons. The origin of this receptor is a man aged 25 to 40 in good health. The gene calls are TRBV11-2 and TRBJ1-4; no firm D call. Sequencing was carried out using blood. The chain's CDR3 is CASSLSPTNEKLFF. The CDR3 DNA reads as TGTGCCAGCAGCTTAAGTCCAACTAATGAAAAACTGTTTTTT.